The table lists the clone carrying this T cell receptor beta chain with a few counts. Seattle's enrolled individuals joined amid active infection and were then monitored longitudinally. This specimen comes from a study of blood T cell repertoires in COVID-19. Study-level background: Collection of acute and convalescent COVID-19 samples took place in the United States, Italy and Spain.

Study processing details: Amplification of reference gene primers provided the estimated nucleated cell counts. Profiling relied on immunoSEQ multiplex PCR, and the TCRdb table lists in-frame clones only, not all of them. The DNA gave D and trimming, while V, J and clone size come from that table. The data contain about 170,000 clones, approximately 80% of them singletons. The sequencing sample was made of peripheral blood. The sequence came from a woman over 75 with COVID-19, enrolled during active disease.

The CDR3 nucleotides are TGTGCCACCAGCACGCAGACAGGGGGGTCCTACAATGAGCAGTTCTTC. Protein: CATSTQTGGSYNEQFF. The chain is built from TRBV15 and TRBJ2-1, with 9 bases identical to TRBD1. This CDR3 has 16 amino acids. The junction had 5 bases not matched to a gene; V was cut back by 4 bases and J by 1 base. CDR1 is LNHNV, CDR2 YYDKDF, per germline (reference sequence).